This TCR beta chain appears in the sequencing data of a study of shared clonotypes between healthy human individuals. Study-level information: The study used three CD4 naive, three CD4 memory, two CD8 naive and one CD8 memory plate per donor.

Libraries were prepared by immunoSEQ multiplex PCR; TCRdb keeps only in-frame clonotypes and omits some of them. The sample holds hundreds of thousands of clones, roughly 70% seen once. The CDR3 covers 13 residues. V lost 4 bases and J lost 7, with 14 bases in between. Germline V CDR1 and CDR2: SGHNT, YENEEA. Donors comprised healthy HIV-negative adults lacking recent acute infections or vaccinations. The source material was memory CD4+ T cells sorted from blood. Stated subset: CD45RA-negative fraction. The sequence was obtained from a man under 40 in good health. V usage is TRBV11-3 and J usage is TRBJ2-7; D not certain. The CDR3 spells CASSSGPSSEQYF. In DNA, the CDR3 is TGTGCCAGCAGCTCTGGACCCTCCTCGGAGCAGTACTTC.